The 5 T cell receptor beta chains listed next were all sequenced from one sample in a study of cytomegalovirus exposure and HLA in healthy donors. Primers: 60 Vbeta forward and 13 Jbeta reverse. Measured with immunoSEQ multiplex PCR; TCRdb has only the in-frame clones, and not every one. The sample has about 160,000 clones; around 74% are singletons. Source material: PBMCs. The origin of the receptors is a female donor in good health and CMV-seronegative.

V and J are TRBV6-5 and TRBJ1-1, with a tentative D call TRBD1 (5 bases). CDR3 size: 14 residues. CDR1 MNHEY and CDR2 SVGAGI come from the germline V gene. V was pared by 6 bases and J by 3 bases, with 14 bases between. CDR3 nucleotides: TGTGCCAGCAGAACACCAGGGAAGGACACTGAAGCTTTCTTT. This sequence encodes CASRTPGKDTEAFF.

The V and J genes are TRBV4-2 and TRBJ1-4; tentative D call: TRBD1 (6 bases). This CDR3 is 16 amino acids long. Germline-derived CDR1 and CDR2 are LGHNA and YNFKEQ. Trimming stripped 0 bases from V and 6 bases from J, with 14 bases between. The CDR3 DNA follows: TGTGCCAGCAGCCAAGAAAAGGGGCAGGGGCATGAAAAACTGTTTTTT. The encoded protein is CASSQEKGQGHEKLFF.

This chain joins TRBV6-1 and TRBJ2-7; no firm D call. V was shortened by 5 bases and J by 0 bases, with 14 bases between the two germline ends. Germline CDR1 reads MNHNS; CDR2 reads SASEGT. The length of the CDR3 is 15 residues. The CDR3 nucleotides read TGTGCCAGCAGTATCCTTCTGGAGAGCTCCTACGAGCAGTACTTC. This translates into CASSILLESSYEQYF.

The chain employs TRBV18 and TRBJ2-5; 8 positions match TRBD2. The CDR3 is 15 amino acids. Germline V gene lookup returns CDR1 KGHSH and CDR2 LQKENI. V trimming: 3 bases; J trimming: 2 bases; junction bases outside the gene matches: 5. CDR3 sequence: CASSPQRGNQETQYF. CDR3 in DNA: TGTGCCAGCTCACCGCAGCGGGGGAATCAAGAGACCCAGTACTTC.

The CDR3 protein is CASSLGWDTDNEQFF. The CDR3 DNA reads as TGTGCCAGCAGCTTAGGTTGGGACACCGACAATGAGCAGTTCTTC. The chain links TRBV7-9 to TRBJ2-1; D possibly corresponds to TRBD1 (6 bases). Germline-derived CDR1 and CDR2 are SEHNR and FQNEAQ (reference sequence). Trimming removed 1 base at V and 5 bases at J, with 12 bases between. The CDR3 sequence is 15 residues long.